This T cell receptor beta chain was sequenced in a study of blood T cell repertoires in COVID-19. Study context: There were acute and convalescent COVID-19 samples, and they came from the United States, Italy and Spain. PBMCs, B-cell-depleted T cells, or T cells provided the cDNA or gDNA that made up the material.

In the authors' methods: By means of reference gene primer amplification, nucleated cell counts were estimated. TCRdb's table, derived via immunoSEQ multiplex PCR, lists solely in-frame clones and lacks some. D and trimming were read from the DNA, whereas the V and J calls and clone size are those reported in that table. This table has under 300,000 clones, about four fifths appearing once. In germline, CDR1 is MDHEN, CDR2 SYDVKM. This CDR3 region has 23 residues. The V and J ends lost 6 bases and 7 bases, in that order; junction bases with no gene match: 35. This clone has a single count. The J gene is TRBJ1-5, the V gene TRBV28; 8 bases fit TRBD1. This clonotype was obtained from a woman in her thirties or forties who had recovered from COVID-19. What was sequenced was peripheral blood. The CDR3 sequence is CASSPAGTGSPGHPWRIGQPQHF. The CDR3, as DNA: TGTGCCAGCAGCCCAGCCGGGACAGGTTCACCTGGCCACCCTTGGCGGATCGGGCAGCCCCAGCATTTT.